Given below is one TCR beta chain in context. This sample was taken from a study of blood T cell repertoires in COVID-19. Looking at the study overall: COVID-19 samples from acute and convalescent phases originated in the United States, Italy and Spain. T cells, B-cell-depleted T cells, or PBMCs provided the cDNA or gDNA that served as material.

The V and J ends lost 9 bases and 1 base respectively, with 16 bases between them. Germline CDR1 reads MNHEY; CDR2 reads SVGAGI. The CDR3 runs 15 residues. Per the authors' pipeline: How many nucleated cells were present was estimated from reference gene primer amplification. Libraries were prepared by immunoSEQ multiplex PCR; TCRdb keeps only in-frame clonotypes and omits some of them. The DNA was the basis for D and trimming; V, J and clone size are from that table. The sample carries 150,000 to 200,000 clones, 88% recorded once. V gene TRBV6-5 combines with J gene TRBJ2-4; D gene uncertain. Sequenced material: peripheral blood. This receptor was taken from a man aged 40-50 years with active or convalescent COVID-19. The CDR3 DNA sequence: TGTGCCAGTGAGTCGTATACCGGGGCCAAAAACATTCAGTACTTC. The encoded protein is CASESYTGAKNIQYF.